The entry that follows covers one T cell receptor beta chain sequence. This sample is part of a study of T-cell memory formation after mild COVID-19. TCRdb independently ran MiXCR on the 5' RACE reads; one entry per CDR3 protein. The table lists about 130,000 distinct CDR3 sequences, about 6% of them singletons. Specimen: PBMCs or a T cell subset sorted from them (not recorded which). The clonotype was recovered from an adult woman who had mild COVID-19 (a few samples of this study predate the infection). Cell type and time point are not known.

The DNA for the CDR3 is TGTGCCAGCAGATCAGGGGCGACCTCCTACGAGCAGTACTTC. It codes for CASRSGATSYEQYF. The chain combines TRBV5-6 with TRBJ2-7, with D maybe TRBD1 (6 bases). Trimming removed 5 bases from V and 0 bases from J, with 12 bases in between. This CDR3 region has 14 residues. Germline loops: CDR1 SGHDT, CDR2 YYEEEE.